Detailed here is one TCR beta chain. In germline, CDR1 is SGHDT, CDR2 YYEEEE. After removal of 4 bases from V and 7 bases from J, the junction contained 10 bases not matched to a gene. The CDR3 covers 14 residues. The data were obtained in a study of blood T cell repertoires in COVID-19. Study in general: T cells, B-cell-depleted T cells, or PBMCs supplied cDNA or gDNA.

Authors' analysis steps: Estimation of nucleated cell counts was performed using reference gene primer amplification. Generated by immunoSEQ multiplex PCR, the TCRdb table keeps only in-frame clones and is missing some. V and J calls and clone size follow that table, whereas D and trimming were derived from the DNA. The table shows about 100,000 clones, with approximately 89% occurring only once. The sequencing sample was made of peripheral blood. The chain couples TRBV5-6 to TRBJ1-1; 7 bases agree with TRBD1. The receptor was derived from a man in his forties or fifties with active COVID-19. CDR3 DNA sequence: TGTGCCAGCAGCCCCAGGGGGTGGGATGATGAAGCTTTCTTT. It specifies CASSPRGWDDEAFF.